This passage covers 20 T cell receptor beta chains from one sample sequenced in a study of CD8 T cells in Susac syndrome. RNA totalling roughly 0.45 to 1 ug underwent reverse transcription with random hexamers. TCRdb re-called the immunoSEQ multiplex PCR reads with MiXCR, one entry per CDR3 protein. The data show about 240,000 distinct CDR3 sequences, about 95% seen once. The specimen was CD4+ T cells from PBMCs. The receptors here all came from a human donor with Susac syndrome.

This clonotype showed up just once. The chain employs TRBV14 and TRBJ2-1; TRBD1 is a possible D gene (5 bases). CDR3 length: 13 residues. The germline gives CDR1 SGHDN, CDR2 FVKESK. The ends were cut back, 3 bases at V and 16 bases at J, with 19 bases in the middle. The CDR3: CASSQQGGIHSFF. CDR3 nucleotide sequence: TGTGCCAGCAGCCAGCAGGGCGGCATTCATAGTTTCTTC.

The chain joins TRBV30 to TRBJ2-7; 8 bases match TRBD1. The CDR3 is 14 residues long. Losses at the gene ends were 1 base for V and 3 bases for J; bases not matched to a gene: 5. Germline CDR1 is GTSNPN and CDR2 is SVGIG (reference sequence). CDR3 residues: CAWSALQGVYEQYF. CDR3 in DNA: TGTGCCTGGAGTGCCCTACAGGGGGTCTACGAGCAGTACTTC.

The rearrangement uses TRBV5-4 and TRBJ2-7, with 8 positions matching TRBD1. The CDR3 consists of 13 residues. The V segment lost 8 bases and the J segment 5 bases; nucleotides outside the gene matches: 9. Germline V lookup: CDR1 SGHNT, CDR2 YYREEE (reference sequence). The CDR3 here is CASGERTGNEQYF. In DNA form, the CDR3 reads TGTGCCAGTGGAGAACGGACAGGGAACGAGCAGTACTTC.

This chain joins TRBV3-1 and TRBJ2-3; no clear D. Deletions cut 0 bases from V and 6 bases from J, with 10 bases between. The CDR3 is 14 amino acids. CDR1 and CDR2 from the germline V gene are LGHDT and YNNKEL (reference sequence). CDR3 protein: CASSQDPEWDTQYF. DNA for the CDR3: TGTGCCAGCAGCCAAGATCCGGAGTGGGATACGCAGTATTTT.

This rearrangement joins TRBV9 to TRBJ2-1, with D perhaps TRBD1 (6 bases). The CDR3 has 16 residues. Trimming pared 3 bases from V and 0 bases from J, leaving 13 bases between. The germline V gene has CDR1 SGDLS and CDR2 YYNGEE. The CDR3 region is CASSEVGHSSYNEQFF. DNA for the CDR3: TGTGCCAGCAGCGAAGTGGGACACAGCTCCTACAATGAGCAGTTCTTC.

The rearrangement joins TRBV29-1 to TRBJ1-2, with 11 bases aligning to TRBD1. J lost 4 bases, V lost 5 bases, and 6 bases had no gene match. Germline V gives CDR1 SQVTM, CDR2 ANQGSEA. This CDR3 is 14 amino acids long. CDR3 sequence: CSVLRDRGAYGYTF. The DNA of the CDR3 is TGCAGCGTTCTCCGGGACAGGGGGGCCTATGGCTACACCTTC.

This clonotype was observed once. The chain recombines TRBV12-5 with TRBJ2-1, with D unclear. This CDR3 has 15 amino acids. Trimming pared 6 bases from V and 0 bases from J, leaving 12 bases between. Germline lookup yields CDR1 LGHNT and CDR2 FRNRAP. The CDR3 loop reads CASGPPRSSYNEQFF. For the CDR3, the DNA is TGTGCTAGTGGACCCCCGAGGAGCTCCTACAATGAGCAGTTCTTC. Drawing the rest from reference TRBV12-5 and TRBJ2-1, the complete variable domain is DARVTQTPRHKVTEMGQEVTMRCQPILGHNTVFWYRQTMMQGLELLAYFRNRAPLDDSGMPKDRFSAEMPDATLATLKIQPSEPRDSAVYFCASGPPRSSYNEQFFGPGTRLTVL.

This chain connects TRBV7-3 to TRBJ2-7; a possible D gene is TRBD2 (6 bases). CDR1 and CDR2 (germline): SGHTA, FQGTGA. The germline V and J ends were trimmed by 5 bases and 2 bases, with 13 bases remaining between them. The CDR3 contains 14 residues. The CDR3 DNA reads TGTGCCAGCAGCCCAGCCAGGGAGGCCTACGAGCAGTACTTC. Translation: CASSPAREAYEQYF.

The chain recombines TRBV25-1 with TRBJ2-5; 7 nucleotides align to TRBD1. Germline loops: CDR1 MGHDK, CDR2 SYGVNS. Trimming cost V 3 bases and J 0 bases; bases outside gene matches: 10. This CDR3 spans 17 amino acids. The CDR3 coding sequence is TGTGCCAGCAGTGACGTTTGGACAGGTGGTCACCAAGAGACCCAGTACTTC. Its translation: CASSDVWTGGHQETQYF.

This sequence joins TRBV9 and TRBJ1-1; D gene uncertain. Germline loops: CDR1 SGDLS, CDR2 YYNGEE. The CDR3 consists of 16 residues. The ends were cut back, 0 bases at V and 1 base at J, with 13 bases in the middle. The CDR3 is CASSVAAGTTNTEAFF. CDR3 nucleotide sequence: TGTGCCAGCAGCGTAGCGGCAGGAACTACGAACACTGAAGCTTTCTTT.

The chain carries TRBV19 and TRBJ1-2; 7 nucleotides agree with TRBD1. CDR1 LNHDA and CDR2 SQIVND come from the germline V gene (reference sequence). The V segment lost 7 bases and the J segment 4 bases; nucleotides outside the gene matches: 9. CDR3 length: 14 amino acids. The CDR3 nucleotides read TGTGCCAGTACCCCTGCGACAGGGCGCTATGGCTACACCTTC. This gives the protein CASTPATGRYGYTF.

CDR3 loop: CASSLSLRPGATNEQFF. CDR3 in DNA: TGTGCCAGCAGTTTAAGTTTGAGGCCTGGGGCAACCAATGAGCAGTTCTTC. The chain has TRBV27 and TRBJ2-1; the D gene is possibly TRBD1 (5 bases). The germline V gene has CDR1 MNHEY and CDR2 SMNVEV (reference sequence). The CDR3 is 17 amino acids. Trimming removed 2 bases from V and 6 bases from J, with 20 bases in between.

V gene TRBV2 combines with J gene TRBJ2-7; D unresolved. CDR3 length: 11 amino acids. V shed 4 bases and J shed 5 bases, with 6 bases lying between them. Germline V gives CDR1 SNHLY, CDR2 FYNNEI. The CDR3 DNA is TGTGCCAGCAGTGCGGATCACGAGCAGTACTTC. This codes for CASSADHEQYF. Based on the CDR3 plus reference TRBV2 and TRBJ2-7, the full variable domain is EPEVTQTPSHQVTQMGQEVILRCVPISNHLYFYWYRQILGQKVEFLVSFYNNEISEKSEIFDDQFSVERPDGSNFTLKIRSTKLEDSAMYFCASSADHEQYFGPGTRLTVT.

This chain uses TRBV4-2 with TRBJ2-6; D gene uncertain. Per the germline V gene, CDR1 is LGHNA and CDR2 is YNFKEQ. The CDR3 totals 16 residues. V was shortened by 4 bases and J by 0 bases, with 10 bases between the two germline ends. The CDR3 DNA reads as TGTGCCAGCAGCCGCAGAGGACCCTCTGGGGCCAACGTCCTGACTTTC. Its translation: CASSRRGPSGANVLTF.

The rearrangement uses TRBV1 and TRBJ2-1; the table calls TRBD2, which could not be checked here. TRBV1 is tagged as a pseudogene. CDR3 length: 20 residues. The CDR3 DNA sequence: TGCACCAGCAGCCAAGTGGTCCGGACTAGCGGACTTCAGAGGATCCACGGAAGGATCTTC. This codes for CTSSQVVRTSGLQRIHGRIF.

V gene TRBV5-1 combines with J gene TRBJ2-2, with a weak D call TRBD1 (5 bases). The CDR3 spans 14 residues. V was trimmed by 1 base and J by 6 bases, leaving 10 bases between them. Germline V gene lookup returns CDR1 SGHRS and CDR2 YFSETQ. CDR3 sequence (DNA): TGCGCCAGCAGCTTGAACTCAGGGTCCGGGGAGCTGTTTTTT. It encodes CASSLNSGSGELFF.

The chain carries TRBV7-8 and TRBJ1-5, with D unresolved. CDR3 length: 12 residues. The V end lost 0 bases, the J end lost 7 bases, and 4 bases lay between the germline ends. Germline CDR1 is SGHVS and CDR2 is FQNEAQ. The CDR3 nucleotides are TGTGCCAGCAGCTTAGCTCAGCAGCCCCAGCATTTT. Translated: CASSLAQQPQHF.

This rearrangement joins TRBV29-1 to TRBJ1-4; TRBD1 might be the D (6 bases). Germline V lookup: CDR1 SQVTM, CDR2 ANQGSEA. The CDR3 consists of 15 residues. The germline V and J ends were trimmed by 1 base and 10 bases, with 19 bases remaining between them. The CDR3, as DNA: TGCAGCGTTGAAGGAGTTCGGCAGGGGATGGGAAAACTGTTTTTT. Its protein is CSVEGVRQGMGKLFF.

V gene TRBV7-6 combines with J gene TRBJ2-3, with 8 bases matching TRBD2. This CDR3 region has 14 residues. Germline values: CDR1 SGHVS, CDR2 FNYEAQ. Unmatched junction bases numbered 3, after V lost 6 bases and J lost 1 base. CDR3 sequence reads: CASRREDGTDTQYF. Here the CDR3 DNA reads TGTGCCAGCAGGCGGGAGGACGGCACAGATACGCAGTATTTT.

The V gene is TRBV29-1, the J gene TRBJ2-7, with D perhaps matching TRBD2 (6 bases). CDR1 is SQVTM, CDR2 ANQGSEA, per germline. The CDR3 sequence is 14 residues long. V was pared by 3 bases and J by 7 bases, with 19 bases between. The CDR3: CSVDGAGTRREQYF. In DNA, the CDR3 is TGCAGCGTTGACGGTGCGGGGACGCGCCGGGAGCAGTACTTC.